One TCR beta chain is described in this entry. As yet, its antigen is unknown. The data belong to a study of T cell responses to AZD1222 COVID-19 vaccine. TCRdb's copy holds only in-frame clones and misses some; the assay was immunoSEQ multiplex PCR. Here the sample spans 140,000 or so clones, 85% to 90% being singletons. The V segment lost 0 bases and the J segment 0 bases; nucleotides outside the gene matches: 4. The CDR3 extends over 17 amino acids. The germline V gene has CDR1 KGHSH and CDR2 LQKENI. Study results and caveats: Seropositivity was recorded at baseline in only six AZD1222 recipients. Spike was spanned by vaccine-associated CD4 TCRs, with dominance at 160-218 and 743-854. Repertoires were sampled only after the peak T cell response. There were mostly white British donors and more females than males, and clonal diversity was possibly underestimated.

The sample consisted of peripheral blood, taken on day 0 of AZD1222 vaccination. The V and J genes are TRBV18 and TRBJ1-3; 8 nucleotides agree with TRBD1. The sequence was collected from an adult in good health. For the CDR3, the DNA is TGTGCCAGCTCACCACCTGCACAGGGGGTCTCTGGAAACACCATATATTTT. Translation gives CASSPPAQGVSGNTIYF.